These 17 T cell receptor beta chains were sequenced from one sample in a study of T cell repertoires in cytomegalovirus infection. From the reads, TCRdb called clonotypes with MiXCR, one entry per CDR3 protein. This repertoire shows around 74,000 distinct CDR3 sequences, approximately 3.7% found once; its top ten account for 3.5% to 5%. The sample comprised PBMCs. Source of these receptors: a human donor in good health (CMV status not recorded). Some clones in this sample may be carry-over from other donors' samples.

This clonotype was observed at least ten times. The CDR3 nucleotides read TGTGCCAGCAGTCACTCAGGGGAAGCCGCTACAAATGAGCAGTTCTTC. It codes for CASSHSGEAATNEQFF. The chain uses TRBV27 and TRBJ2-1, with D possibly TRBD1 on 6 matching bases. The CDR3 covers 16 residues. V gave up 5 bases and J gave up 7 bases, with 21 bases separating them. Germline V gene lookup returns CDR1 MNHEY and CDR2 SMNVEV (reference sequence).

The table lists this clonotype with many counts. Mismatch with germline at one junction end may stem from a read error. The CDR3 region is CVSSLGASADTQYF. In nucleotides, the CDR3 is TGTGTCAGCAGCTTGGGGGCTAGCGCAGATACGCAGTATTTT. The chain has TRBV5-5 and TRBJ2-3; D may be TRBD1 or TRBD2 (6 bases each). The CDR3 totals 14 residues. Germline-derived CDR1 and CDR2 are SGHKS and YYEKEE (reference sequence).

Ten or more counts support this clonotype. CDR3 DNA: TGTGCCAGCAGCTCCGACTTGTACCCCACAGATACGCAGTATTTT. Translating it yields CASSSDLYPTDTQYF. V is TRBV7-2 and J is TRBJ2-3; D uncertain. The CDR3 runs 15 residues. The germline V gene encodes CDR1 SGHTA and CDR2 FQGNSA. The V end was cut by 4 bases, the J end by 2 bases, with 13 bases between.

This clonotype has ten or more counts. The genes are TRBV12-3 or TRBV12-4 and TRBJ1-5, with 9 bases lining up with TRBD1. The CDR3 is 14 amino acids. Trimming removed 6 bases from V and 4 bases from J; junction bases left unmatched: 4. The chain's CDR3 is CASREDRGNQPQHF. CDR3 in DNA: TGTGCCAGCAGAGAGGACAGGGGTAATCAGCCCCAGCATTTT.

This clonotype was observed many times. CDR3 amino acids: CASSLGFTPAFF. As DNA, the CDR3 is TGTGCCAGCAGCTTAGGGTTTACGCCAGCTTTCTTT. J is TRBJ1-1 and V is TRBV7-6; no clear D gene. Germline loops: CDR1 SGHVS, CDR2 FNYEAQ. V shed 1 base and J shed 10 bases, with 10 bases lying between them. The CDR3 sequence is 12 residues long. The full variable domain, completed using reference TRBV7-6 and TRBJ1-1, is GAGVSQSPRYKVTKRGQDVALRCDPISGHVSLYWYRQALGQGPEFLTYFNYEAQQDKSGLPNDRFSAERPEGSISTLTIQRTEQRDSAMYRCASSLGFTPAFFGQGTRLTVV.

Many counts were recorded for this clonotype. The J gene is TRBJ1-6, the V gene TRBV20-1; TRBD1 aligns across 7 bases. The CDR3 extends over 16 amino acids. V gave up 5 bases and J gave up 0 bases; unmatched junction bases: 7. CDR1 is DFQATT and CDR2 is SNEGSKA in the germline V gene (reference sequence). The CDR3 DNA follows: TGCAGTGCTTCCGGGACAGAATTCTCCTATAATTCACCCCTCCACTTT. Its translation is CSASGTEFSYNSPLHF.

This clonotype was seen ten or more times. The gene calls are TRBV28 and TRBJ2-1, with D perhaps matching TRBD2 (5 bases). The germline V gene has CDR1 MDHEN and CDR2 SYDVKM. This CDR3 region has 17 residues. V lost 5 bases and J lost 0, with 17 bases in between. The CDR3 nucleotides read TGTGCCAGCAGTACCCCCCGGCTAGCTGGCTCCTACAATGAGCAGTTCTTC. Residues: CASSTPRLAGSYNEQFF.

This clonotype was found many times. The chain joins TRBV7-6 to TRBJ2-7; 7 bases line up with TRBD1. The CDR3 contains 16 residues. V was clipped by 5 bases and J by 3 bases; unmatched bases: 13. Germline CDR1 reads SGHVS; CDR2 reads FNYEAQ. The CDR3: CASSPTRDSRIYEQYF. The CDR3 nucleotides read TGTGCCAGCAGCCCGACCCGGGACAGCAGAATCTACGAGCAGTACTTC.

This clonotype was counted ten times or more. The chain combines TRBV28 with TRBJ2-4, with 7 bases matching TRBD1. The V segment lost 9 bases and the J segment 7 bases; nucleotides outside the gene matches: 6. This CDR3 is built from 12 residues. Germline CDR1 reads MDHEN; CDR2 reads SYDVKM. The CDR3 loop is CASSGQINIQYF. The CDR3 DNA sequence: TGTGCCAGTTCGGGACAGATTAACATTCAGTACTTC. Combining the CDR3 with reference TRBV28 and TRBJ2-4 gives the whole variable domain DVKVTQSSRYLVKRTGEKVFLECVQDMDHENMFWYRQDPGLGLRLIYFSYDVKMKEKGDIPEGYSVSREKKERFSLILESASTNQTSMYLCASSGQINIQYFGAGTRLSVL.

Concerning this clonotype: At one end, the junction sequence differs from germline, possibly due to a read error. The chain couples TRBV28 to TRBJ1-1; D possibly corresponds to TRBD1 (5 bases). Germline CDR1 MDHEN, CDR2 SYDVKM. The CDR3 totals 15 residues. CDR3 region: CSSRVRCGQLTEAFF. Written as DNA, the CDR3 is TGTTCCAGCAGGGTACGATGTGGTCAACTCACTGAAGCTTTCTTT.

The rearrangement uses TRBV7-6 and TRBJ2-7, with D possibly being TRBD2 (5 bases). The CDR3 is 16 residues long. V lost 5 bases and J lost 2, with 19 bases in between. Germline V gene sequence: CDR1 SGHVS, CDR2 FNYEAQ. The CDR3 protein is CASSPQDQRNTYEQYF. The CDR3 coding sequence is TGTGCCAGCAGCCCCCAGGATCAGCGGAATACCTACGAGCAGTACTTC.

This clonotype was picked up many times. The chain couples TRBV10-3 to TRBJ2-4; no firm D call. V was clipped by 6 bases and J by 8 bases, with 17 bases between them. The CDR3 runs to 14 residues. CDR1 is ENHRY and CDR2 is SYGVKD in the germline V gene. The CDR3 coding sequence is TGTGCCATCAGCCGGTCACCGACTTCGGACATTCAGTACTTC. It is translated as CAISRSPTSDIQYF.

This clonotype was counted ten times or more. CDR3 residues: CASSPRGGSQPQHF. The CDR3 nucleotides are TGTGCCAGCAGCCCCAGGGGGGGAAGTCAGCCCCAGCATTTT. J is TRBJ1-5 and V is TRBV7-8, with 7 bases that match TRBD1. Trimming removed 5 bases from V and 6 bases from J; junction bases left unmatched: 7. The CDR3 covers 14 residues. Germline V lookup: CDR1 SGHVS, CDR2 FQNEAQ.

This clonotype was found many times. Here the CDR3 reads CASSLGRGRGYTF. Written as DNA, the CDR3 is TGTGCCAGCAGCCTGGGCAGAGGGAGGGGCTACACCTTC. This chain uses TRBV7-2 with TRBJ1-2; D gene ambiguous. The ends were cut back, 5 bases at V and 8 bases at J, with 15 bases in the middle. The length of the CDR3 is 13 residues. The germline CDR1 and CDR2 sequences are SGHTA and FQGNSA.

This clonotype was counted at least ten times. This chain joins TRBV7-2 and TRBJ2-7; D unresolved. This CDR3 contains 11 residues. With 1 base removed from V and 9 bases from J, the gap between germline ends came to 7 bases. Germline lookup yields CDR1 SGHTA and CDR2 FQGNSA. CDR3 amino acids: CASSLGGRQYF. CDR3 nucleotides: TGTGCCAGCAGCTTAGGGGGAAGGCAGTACTTC.

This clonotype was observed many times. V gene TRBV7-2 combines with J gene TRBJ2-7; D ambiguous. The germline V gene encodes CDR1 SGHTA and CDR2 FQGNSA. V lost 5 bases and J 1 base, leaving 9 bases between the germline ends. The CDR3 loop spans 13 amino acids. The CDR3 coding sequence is TGTGCCAGCAGCGCCGTTACGTCCTACGAGCAGTACTTC. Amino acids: CASSAVTSYEQYF.

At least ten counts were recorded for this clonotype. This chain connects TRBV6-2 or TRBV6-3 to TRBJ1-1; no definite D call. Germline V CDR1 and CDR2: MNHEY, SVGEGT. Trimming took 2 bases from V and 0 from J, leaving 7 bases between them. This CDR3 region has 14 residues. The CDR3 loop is CASSYSGLNTEAFF. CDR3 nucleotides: TGTGCCAGCAGTTACAGCGGCTTGAACACTGAAGCTTTCTTT.